In its sample, the clone carrying this T cell receptor beta chain was seen once. The germline V and J ends were trimmed by 5 bases and 3 bases, with 12 bases remaining between them. The CDR3 consists of 14 residues. The data were obtained in a study of blood T cell repertoires in COVID-19. TCRdb's table, derived via immunoSEQ multiplex PCR, lists solely in-frame clones and lacks some. The repertoire holds over 200,000 clones, with approximately 85% as singletons. This receptor was obtained from a woman between 50 and 59 years old who had recovered from COVID-19. V usage is TRBV5-3 and J usage is TRBJ1-5, with D possibly being TRBD1 (5 bases). TRBV5-3 is recorded as an ORF, its role being uncertain. The sample taken for sequencing was PBMCs or T cells enriched from blood (not recorded which). In nucleotides, the CDR3 is TGTGCCAGAAGGAATGACAGACCCAATCAGCCCCAGCATTTT. Translating gives CARRNDRPNQPQHF.